The present T cell receptor beta chain was sequenced within a study of T-cell reconstitution after alpha-beta-depleted transplantation in children. Unique molecular identifiers tagged the TCRbeta library. TCRdb recomputed calls from the PCR reads with MiXCR, one row per CDR3 protein. In the table there are under 450,000 distinct CDR3 sequences, 10% to 15% of which are singletons. Germline V lookup: CDR1 SGHDT, CDR2 YYEEEE. CDR3 length equals 13 residues. Trimming took 5 bases from V and 8 from J, leaving 16 bases between them. This clonotype was observed a few times. The clonotype originates from a human donor who donated a stem cell graft to a child with Fanconi anemia. Sequences were derived from PBMCs, sampled from the stem cell graft. The chain joins TRBV5-6 to TRBJ1-2, with D unclear. CDR3 bases: TGTGCCAGCAGTCCGGGCAGACGGGAAGGCTACACCTTC. Its protein product is CASSPGRREGYTF.